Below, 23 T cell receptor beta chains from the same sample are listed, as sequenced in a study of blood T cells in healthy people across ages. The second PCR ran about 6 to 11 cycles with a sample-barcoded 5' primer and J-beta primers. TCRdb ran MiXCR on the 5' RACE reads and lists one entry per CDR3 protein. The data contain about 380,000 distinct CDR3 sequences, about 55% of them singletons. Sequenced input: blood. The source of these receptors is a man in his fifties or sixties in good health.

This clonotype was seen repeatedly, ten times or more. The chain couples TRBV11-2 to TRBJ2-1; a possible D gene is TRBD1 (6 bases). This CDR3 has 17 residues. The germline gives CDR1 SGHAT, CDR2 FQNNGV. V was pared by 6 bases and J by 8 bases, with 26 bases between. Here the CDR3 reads CASSTGSRRKGFYEQFF. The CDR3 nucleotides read TGTGCCAGCAGTACAGGGTCGAGGCGGAAGGGGTTCTATGAGCAGTTCTTC.

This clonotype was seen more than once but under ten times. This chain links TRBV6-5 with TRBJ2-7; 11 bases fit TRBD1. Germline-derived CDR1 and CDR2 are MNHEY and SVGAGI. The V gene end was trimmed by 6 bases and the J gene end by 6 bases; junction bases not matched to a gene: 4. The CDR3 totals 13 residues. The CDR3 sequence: CASSAGTGGEQYF. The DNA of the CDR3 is TGTGCCAGCAGCGCCGGGACAGGGGGCGAGCAGTACTTC.

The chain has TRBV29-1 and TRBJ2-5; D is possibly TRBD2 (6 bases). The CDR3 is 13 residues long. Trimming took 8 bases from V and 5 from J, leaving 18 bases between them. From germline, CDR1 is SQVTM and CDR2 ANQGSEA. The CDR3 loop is CSCRRASGETQYF. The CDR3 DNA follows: TGCAGCTGCCGACGAGCAAGCGGGGAGACCCAGTACTTC. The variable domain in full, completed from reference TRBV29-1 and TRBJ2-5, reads SAVISQKPSRDICQRGTSLTIQCQVDSQVTMMFWYRQQPGQSLTLIATANQGSEATYESGFVIDKFPISRPNLTFSTLTVSNMSPEDSSIYLCSCRRASGETQYFGPGTRLLVL.

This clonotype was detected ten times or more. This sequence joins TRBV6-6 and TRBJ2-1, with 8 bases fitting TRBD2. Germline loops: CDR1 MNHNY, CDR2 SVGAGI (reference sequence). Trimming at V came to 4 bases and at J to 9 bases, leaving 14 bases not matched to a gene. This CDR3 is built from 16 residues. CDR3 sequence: CASSSAGTSLTIEQFF. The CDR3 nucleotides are TGTGCCAGCAGTTCAGCCGGGACTAGTTTAACTATTGAGCAGTTCTTC.

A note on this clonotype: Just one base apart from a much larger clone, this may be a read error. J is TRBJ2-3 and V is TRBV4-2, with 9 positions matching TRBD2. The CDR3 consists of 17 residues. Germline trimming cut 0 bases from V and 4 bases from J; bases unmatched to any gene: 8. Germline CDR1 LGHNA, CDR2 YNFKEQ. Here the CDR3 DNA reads TGTGCCAGCAGCCAAGAGGTTGCGGGAGGGTACGCAGATACGCAGTATTTT. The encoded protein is CASSQEVAGGYADTQYF.

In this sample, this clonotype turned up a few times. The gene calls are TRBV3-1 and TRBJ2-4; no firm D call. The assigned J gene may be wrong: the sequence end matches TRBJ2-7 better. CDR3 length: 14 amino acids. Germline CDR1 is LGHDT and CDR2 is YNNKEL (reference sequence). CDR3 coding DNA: TGTGCCAGCAGCCAAGACTCGCAGCCCTACGAGCAGTACTTC. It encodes CASSQDSQPYEQYF.

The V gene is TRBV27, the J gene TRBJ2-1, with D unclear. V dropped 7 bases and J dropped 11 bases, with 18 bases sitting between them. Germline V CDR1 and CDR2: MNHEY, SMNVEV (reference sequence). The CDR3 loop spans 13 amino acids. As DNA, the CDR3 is TGTGCCAGCACCCAGGCAGGACCGTCGAAGCAGTTCTTC. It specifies CASTQAGPSKQFF.

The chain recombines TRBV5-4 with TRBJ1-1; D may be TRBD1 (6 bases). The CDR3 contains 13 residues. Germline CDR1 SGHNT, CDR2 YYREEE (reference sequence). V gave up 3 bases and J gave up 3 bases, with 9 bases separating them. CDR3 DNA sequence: TGTGCCAGCAGCTATGACAGGTACACTGAAGCTTTCTTT. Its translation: CASSYDRYTEAFF.

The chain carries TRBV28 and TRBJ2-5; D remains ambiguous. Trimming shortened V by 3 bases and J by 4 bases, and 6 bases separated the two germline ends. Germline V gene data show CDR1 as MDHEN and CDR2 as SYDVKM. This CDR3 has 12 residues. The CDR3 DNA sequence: TGTGCCAGCAGTTTTTTTTCAGAGACCCAGTACTTC. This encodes CASSFFSETQYF.

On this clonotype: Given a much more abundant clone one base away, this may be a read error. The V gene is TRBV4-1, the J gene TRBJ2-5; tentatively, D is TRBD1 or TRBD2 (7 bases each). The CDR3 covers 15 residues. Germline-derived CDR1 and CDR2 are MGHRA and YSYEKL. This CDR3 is CVSRETGTIQETQYF. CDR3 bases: TGCGTCAGCCGCGAGACAGGGACTATCCAAGAGACCCAGTACTTC.

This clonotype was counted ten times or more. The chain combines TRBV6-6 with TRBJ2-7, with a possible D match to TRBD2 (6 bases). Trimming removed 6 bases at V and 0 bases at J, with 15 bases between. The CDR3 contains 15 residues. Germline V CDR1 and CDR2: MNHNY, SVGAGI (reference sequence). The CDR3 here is CASSPTRTTSYEQYF. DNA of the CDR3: TGTGCCAGCAGCCCCACCCGGACTACCTCCTACGAGCAGTACTTC.

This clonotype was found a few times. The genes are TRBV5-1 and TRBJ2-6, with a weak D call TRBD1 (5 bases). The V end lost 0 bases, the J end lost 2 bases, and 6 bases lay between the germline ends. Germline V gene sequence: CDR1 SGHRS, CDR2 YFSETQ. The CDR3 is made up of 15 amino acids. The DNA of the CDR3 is TGCGCCAGCAGCTTGGAGGGGACTGGGGCCAACGTCCTGACTTTC. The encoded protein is CASSLEGTGANVLTF.

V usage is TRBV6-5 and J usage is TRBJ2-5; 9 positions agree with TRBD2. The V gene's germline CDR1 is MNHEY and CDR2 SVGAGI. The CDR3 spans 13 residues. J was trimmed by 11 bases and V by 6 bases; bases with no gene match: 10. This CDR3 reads CASSPRTSEKQYF. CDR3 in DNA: TGTGCCAGCAGCCCTAGGACTAGCGAAAAACAGTACTTC.

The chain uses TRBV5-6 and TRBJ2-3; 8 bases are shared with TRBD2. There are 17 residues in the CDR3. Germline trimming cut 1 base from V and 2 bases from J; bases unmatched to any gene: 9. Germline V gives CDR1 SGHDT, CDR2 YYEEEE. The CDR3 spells CASSLNLRGDLTDTQYF. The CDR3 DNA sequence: TGTGCCAGCAGCTTGAATCTGCGGGGGGACCTCACAGATACGCAGTATTTT.

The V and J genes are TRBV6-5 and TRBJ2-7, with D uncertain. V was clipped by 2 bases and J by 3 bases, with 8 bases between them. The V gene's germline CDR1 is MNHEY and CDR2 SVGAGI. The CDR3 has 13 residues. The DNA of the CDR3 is TGTGCCAGCAGTTACATGTGGGACTACGAGCAGTACTTC. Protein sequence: CASSYMWDYEQYF.

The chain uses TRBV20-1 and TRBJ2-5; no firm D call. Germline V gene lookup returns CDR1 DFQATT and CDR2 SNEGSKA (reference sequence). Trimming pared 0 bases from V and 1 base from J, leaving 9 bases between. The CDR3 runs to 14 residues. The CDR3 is CSARDRVVQETQYF. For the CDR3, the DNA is TGCAGTGCTAGAGATAGGGTAGTCCAAGAGACCCAGTACTTC.

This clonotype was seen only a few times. As DNA, the CDR3 is TGTGCCAGCAGCCCCAGACAGAGTTCGGCCAAAAACATTCAGTACTTC. This translates into CASSPRQSSAKNIQYF. V and J are TRBV9 and TRBJ2-4, with D perhaps matching TRBD1 (5 bases). V lost 4 bases to trimming and J lost 1 base, with 15 bases between them. Germline CDR1 reads SGDLS; CDR2 reads YYNGEE. This CDR3 has 16 amino acids.

The CDR3 is CSATPVLAGNNEQFF. As DNA, the CDR3 is TGCAGTGCAACCCCGGTCCTAGCGGGCAACAATGAGCAGTTCTTC. The V and J genes are TRBV20-1 and TRBJ2-1; 8 bases fit TRBD2. The ends lost 6 bases at V and 5 bases at J; junction bases unmatched: 12. The CDR3 consists of 15 residues. Per germline, CDR1 DFQATT and CDR2 SNEGSKA (reference sequence).

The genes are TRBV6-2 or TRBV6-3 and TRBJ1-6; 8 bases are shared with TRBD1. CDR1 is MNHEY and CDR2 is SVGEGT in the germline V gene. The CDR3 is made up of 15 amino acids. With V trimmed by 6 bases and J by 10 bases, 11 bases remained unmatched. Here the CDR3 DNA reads TGTGCCAGCAGGAACCTGGGACAGGCGGGCTCACCCCTCCACTTT. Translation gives CASRNLGQAGSPLHF.

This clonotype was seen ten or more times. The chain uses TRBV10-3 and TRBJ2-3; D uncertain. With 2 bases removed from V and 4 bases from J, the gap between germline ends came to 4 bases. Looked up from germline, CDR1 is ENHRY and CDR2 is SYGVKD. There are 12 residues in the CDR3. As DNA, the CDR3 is TGTGCCATCAGTGAGGGAGCAGATACGCAGTATTTT. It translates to CAISEGADTQYF.

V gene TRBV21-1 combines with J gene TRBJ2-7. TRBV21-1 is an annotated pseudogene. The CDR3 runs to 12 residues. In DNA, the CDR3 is TGTGCCAGCAGCGACAGTTCCTACGAGCAGTACTTC. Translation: CASSDSSYEQYF.

The DNA for the CDR3 is TGTGCCAGCAGCATGGGAGGGGCAGCCAAAAACATTCAGTACTTC. This codes for CASSMGGAAKNIQYF. This chain uses TRBV12-3 or TRBV12-4 with TRBJ2-4; 7 nucleotides align to TRBD2. This CDR3 contains 15 residues. V lost 6 bases, J lost 0 bases, and 5 bases stayed unmatched.

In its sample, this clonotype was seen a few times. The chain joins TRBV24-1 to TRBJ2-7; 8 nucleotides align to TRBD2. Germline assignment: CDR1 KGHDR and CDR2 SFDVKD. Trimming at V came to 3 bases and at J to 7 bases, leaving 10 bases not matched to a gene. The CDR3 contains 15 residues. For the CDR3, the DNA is TGTGCCACCAGTGATAAGAGGACTAGCCGGAATGAGCAGTACTTC. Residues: CATSDKRTSRNEQYF.